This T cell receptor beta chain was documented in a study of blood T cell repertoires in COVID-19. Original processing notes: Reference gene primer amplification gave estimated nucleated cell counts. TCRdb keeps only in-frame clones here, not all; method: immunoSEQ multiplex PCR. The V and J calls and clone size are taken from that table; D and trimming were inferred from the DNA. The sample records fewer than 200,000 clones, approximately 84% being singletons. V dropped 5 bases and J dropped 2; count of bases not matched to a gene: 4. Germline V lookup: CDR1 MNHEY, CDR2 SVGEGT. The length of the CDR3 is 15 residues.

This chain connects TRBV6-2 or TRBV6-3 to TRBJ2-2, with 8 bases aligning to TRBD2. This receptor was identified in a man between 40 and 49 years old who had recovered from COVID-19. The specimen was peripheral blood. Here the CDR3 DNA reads TGTGCCAGCAGTCGAGCGGGGGCCAACACCGGGGAGCTGTTTTTT. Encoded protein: CASSRAGANTGELFF.